The clone carrying this TCR beta chain came up a few times. These data originate in a study of blood T cell repertoires in COVID-19. The assay was immunoSEQ multiplex PCR, and TCRdb's table has in-frame clones only and misses some. The sample holds some 300,000 clones, just under 90% seen once. CDR1 and CDR2 (germline): SGHTA, FQGNSA. The CDR3 is 14 amino acids. Trimming pared 2 bases from V and 0 bases from J, leaving 8 bases between. The gene calls are TRBV7-2 and TRBJ2-7, with D unclear. The sequenced sample consisted of peripheral blood. This receptor was obtained from a woman between 50 and 59 years old with COVID-19, enrolled during active disease. CDR3 region: CASSLLGSSYEQYF. For the CDR3, the DNA is TGTGCCAGCAGCTTACTAGGAAGCTCCTACGAGCAGTACTTC. Supplemented by reference TRBV7-2 and TRBJ2-7, the full variable domain reads GAGVSQSPSNKVTEKGKDVELRCDPISGHTALYWYRQSLGQGLEFLIYFQGNSAPDKSGLPSDRFSAERTGGSVSTLTIQRTQQEDSAVYLCASSLLGSSYEQYFGPGTRLTVT.